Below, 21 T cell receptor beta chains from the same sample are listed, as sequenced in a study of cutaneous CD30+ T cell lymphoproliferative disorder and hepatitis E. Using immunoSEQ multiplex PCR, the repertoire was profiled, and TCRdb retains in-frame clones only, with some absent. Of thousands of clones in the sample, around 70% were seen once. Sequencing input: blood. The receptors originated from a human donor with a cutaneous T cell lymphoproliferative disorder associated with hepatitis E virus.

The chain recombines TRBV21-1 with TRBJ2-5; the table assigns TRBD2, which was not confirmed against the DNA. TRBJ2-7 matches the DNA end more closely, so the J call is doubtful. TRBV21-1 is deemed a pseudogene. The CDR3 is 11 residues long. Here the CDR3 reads CASLRSYEQYF. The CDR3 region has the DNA TGTGCCAGCCTCCGTTCCTACGAGCAGTACTTC.

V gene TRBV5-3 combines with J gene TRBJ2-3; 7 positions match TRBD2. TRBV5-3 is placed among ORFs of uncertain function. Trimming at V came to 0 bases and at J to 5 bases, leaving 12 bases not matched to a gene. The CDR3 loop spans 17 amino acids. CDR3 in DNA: TGTGCCAGAAGCTTGGCTGGAGGACTAGGAAAAGGAGATACGCAGTATTTT. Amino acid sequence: CARSLAGGLGKGDTQYF.

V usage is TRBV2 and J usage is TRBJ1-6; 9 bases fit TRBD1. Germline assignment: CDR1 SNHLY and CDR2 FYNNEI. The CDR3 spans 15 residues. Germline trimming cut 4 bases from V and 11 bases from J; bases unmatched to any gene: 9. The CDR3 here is CASSASRDRAPPLHF. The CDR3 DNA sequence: TGTGCCAGCAGTGCGTCCCGGGACAGGGCCCCACCCCTCCACTTT.

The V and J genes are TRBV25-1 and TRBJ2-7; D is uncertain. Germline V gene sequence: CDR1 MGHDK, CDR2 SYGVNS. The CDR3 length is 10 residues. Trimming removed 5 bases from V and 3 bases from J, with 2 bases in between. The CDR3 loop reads CASSSYEQYF. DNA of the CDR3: TGTGCCAGCAGTAGCTACGAGCAGTACTTC.

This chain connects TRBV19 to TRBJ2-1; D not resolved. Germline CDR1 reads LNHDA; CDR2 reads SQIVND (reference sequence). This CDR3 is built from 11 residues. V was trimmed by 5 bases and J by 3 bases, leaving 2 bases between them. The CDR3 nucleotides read TGTGCCAGTAGTCTCTACAATGAGCAGTTCTTC. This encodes CASSLYNEQFF. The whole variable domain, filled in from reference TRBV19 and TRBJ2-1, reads DGGITQSPKYLFRKEGQNVTLSCEQNLNHDAMYWYRQDPGQGLRLIYYSQIVNDFQKGDIAEGYSVSREKKESFPLTVTSAQKNPTAFYLCASSLYNEQFFGPGTRLTVL.

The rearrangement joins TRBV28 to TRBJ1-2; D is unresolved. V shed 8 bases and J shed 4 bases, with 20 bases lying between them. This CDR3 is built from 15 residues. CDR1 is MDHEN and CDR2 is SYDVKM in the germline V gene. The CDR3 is CASVLGDSSIYGYTF. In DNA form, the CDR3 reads TGTGCCAGCGTTCTCGGGGATTCCTCTATCTATGGCTACACCTTC.

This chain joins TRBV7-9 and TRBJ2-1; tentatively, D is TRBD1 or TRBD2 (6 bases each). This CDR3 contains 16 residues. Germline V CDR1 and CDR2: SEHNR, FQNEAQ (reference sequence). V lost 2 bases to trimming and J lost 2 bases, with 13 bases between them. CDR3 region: CASSLYNGGPYNEQFF. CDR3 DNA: TGTGCCAGCAGCTTATATAATGGGGGGCCCTACAATGAGCAGTTCTTC.

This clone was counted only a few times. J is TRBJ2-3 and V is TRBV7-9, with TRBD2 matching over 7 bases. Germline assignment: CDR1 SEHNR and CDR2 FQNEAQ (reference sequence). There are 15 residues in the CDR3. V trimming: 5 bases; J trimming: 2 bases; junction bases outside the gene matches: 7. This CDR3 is CASSARDYSTDTQYF. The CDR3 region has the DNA TGTGCCAGCAGCGCCCGGGACTACTCCACAGATACGCAGTATTTT.

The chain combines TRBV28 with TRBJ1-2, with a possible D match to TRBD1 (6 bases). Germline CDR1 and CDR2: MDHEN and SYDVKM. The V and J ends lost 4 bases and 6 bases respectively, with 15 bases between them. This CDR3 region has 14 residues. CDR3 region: CASSSPGGPDGYTF. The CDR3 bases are TGTGCCAGCAGTTCACCCGGGGGGCCTGATGGCTACACCTTC.

CDR3 amino acids: CASSSIWGGPKDYGYTF. The CDR3 DNA follows: TGTGCCAGCAGTTCCATCTGGGGGGGGCCGAAAGACTATGGCTACACCTTC. The rearrangement joins TRBV28 to TRBJ1-2, with D tentatively TRBD1 (6 bases). V lost 4 bases and J lost 3, with 21 bases in between. CDR1 is MDHEN and CDR2 is SYDVKM in the germline V gene. There are 17 residues in the CDR3.

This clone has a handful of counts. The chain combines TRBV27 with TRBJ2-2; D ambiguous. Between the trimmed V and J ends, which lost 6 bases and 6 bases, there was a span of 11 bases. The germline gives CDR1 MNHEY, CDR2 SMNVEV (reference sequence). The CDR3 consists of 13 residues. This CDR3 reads CASSRRGPGELFF. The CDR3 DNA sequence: TGTGCCAGCAGCCGAAGAGGTCCCGGGGAGCTGTTTTTT.

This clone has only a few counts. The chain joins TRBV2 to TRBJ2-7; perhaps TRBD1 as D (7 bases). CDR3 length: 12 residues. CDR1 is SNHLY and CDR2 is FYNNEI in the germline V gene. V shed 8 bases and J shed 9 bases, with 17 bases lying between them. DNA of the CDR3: TGTGCCAGCGTACTTGTGCAGGGGGGGCAGTACTTC. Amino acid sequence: CASVLVQGGQYF.

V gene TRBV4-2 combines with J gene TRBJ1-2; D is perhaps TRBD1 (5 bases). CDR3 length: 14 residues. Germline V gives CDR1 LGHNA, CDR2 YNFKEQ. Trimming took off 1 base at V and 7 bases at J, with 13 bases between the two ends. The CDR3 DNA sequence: TGTGCCAGCAGCCAAGGGACGCAGGGTCCTGGCTACACCTTC. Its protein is CASSQGTQGPGYTF.

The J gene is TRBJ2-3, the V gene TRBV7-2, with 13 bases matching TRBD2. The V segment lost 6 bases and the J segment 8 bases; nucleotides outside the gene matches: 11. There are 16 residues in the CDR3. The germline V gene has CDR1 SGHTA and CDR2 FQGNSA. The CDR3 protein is CASRQLAGGLSSTQYF. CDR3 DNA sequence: TGTGCCAGCAGACAACTAGCGGGAGGGCTGTCCAGTACGCAGTATTTT.

The CDR3 coding sequence is TGTGCCAGCAGCCTAAGCGGGAGTAATCTGGACGAGCAGTACTTC. This codes for CASSLSGSNLDEQYF. The chain carries TRBV6-6 and TRBJ2-7; the match to TRBD2 covers 8 bases. The V gene's germline CDR1 is MNHNY and CDR2 SVGAGI (reference sequence). Germline trimming cut 6 bases from V and 5 bases from J; bases unmatched to any gene: 12. CDR3 length: 15 residues.

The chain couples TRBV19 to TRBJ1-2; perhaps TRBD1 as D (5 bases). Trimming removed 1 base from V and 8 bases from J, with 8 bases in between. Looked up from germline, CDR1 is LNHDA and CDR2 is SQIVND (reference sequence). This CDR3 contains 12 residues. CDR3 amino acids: CASSIGQNGYTF. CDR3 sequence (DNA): TGTGCCAGTAGTATAGGACAGAACGGCTACACCTTC. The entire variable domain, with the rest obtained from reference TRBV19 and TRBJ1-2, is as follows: DGGITQSPKYLFRKEGQNVTLSCEQNLNHDAMYWYRQDPGQGLRLIYYSQIVNDFQKGDIAEGYSVSREKKESFPLTVTSAQKNPTAFYLCASSIGQNGYTFGSGTRLTVV.

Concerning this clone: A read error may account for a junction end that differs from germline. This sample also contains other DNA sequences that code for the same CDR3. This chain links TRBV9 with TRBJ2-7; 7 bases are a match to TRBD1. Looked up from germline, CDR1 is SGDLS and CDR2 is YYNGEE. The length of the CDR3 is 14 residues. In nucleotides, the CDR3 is TGTGCCAGTAGCGTAGAGGGACAGATCTACGAGCAGTACTTC. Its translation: CASSVEGQIYEQYF.

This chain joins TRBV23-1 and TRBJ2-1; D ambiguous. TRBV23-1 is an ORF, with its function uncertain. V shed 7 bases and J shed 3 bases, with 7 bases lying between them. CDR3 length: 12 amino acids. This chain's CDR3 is CASTEFYNEQFF. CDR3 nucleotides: TGCGCCAGCACAGAATTCTACAATGAGCAGTTCTTC.

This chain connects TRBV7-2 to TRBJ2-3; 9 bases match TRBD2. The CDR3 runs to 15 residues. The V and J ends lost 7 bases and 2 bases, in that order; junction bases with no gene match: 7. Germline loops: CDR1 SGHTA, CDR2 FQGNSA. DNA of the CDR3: TGTGCCAGCACTCTAGCGGGGATCTACACAGATACGCAGTATTTT. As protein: CASTLAGIYTDTQYF.

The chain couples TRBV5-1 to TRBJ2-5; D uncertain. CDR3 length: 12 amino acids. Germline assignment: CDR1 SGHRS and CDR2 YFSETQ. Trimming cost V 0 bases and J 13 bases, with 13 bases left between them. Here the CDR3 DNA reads TGCGCCAGCAGCTTGGACAGTTCTGCGGTGTACTTC. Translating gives CASSLDSSAVYF.

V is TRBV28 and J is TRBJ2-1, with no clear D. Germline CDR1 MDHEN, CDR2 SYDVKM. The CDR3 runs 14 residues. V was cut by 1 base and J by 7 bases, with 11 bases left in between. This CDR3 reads CASSLSVPSNEQFF. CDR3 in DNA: TGTGCCAGCAGTTTATCGGTTCCGTCGAATGAGCAGTTCTTC.